What follows are 24 T cell receptor beta chains derived from one specimen sequenced in a study of vaccination effects on CD4 cells after COVID-19. Assay: immunoSEQ multiplex PCR; the TCRdb copy retains only in-frame clones and omits some. Of 15,000 or so clones in the sample, around three quarters were seen once. Sequencing followed a ViraFEST assay step that expanded antigen-specific CD4+ T cells with viral peptide pools. Researchers isolated CD4+ T cells once approximately eleven days of culture had elapsed. The person's infection with SARS-CoV-2, confirmed by PCR, took place between March and December 2020. Every participant took two doses of the BNT162b2 or mRNA-1273 vaccine. Antigens for these TCRs are unknown. The source was CD4+ T cells from PBMCs cultured with HCoV-NL63 spike peptides, collected after COVID-19 vaccination. The receptors were gathered from a human donor who had a prior SARS-CoV-2 infection.

This chain uses TRBV7-3 with TRBJ2-7, with 11 bases identical to TRBD1. Losses at the gene ends were 2 bases for V and 4 bases for J; bases not matched to a gene: 7. Germline V gene data show CDR1 as SGHTA and CDR2 as FQGTGA. This CDR3 has 16 amino acids. CDR3 coding DNA: TGTGCCAGCAGCTTATCTGGACAGGGGGCATCGTACGAGCAGTACTTC. Translation: CASSLSGQGASYEQYF.

The chain links TRBV7-2 to TRBJ1-5, with 7 bases aligning to TRBD1. V shed 1 base, J shed 6 bases, and the junction held 6 bases outside the gene matches. Germline values: CDR1 SGHTA, CDR2 FQGNSA. CDR3 length equals 15 residues. The CDR3 nucleotides are TGTGCCAGCAGCTTAGTGTCAGGGGGTGCTCAGCCCCAGCATTTT. As protein: CASSLVSGGAQPQHF. The whole variable domain, remainder taken from reference TRBV7-2 and TRBJ1-5, is GAGVSQSPSNKVTEKGKDVELRCDPISGHTALYWYRQSLGQGLEFLIYFQGNSAPDKSGLPSDRFSAERTGGSVSTLTIQRTQQEDSAVYLCASSLVSGGAQPQHFGDGTRLSIL.

The V call is TRBV2, the J call TRBJ1-1; D is ambiguous. Per germline, CDR1 SNHLY and CDR2 FYNNEI. The CDR3 sequence is 13 residues long. Trimming removed 10 bases at V and 0 bases at J, with 12 bases between. In nucleotides, the CDR3 is TGTGCCACCGTCCGAGCCGTGAACACTGAAGCTTTCTTT. Protein: CATVRAVNTEAFF.

The chain joins TRBV29-1 to TRBJ2-3; 9 bases fit TRBD2. The CDR3 extends over 14 amino acids. V lost 7 bases, J lost 2 bases, and 7 bases stayed unmatched. Germline values: CDR1 SQVTM, CDR2 ANQGSEA. CDR3 sequence: CSALLAGFTDTQYF. CDR3 bases: TGCAGCGCGTTACTAGCGGGTTTCACAGATACGCAGTATTTT.

V is TRBV30 and J is TRBJ2-5; TRBD1 is a possible D gene (5 bases). CDR1 is GTSNPN and CDR2 is SVGIG in the germline V gene (reference sequence). V lost 3 bases and J 5 bases, leaving 10 bases between the germline ends. The CDR3 extends over 12 amino acids. The CDR3 DNA reads as TGTGCCTGGAGCCCTGGGGCGGAGACCCAGTACTTC. Its translation: CAWSPGAETQYF.

This clone showed up just once. This rearrangement joins TRBV6-2 or TRBV6-3 to TRBJ2-7; D possibly corresponds to TRBD2 (6 bases). The V gene lost 7 bases and the J gene lost 4 bases, with 20 bases spanning the gap. CDR1 is MNHEY, CDR2 SVGEGT, per germline. This CDR3 has 15 residues. The CDR3, as DNA: TGTGCCAGCAACCCGTCGCCTAGCGTGGCTTACGAGCAGTACTTC. Protein product: CASNPSPSVAYEQYF.

This clone has just one count. This chain uses TRBV6-5 with TRBJ2-5; TRBD2 is a possible D gene (7 bases). The CDR3 loop spans 14 amino acids. Trimming took off 8 bases at V and 1 base at J, with 14 bases between the two ends. Germline-derived CDR1 and CDR2 are MNHEY and SVGAGI. CDR3 residues: CASAVAGAQETQYF. CDR3 DNA sequence: TGTGCCAGCGCGGTTGCGGGGGCCCAAGAGACCCAGTACTTC.

The CDR3 nucleotides are TGCGCCAGCAGCCCTCACAGCTCCTACAATGAGCAGTTCTTC. Translation: CASSPHSSYNEQFF. The chain employs TRBV5-1 and TRBJ2-1; D is uncertain. The germline V gene has CDR1 SGHRS and CDR2 YFSETQ. The CDR3 covers 14 residues. Between the trimmed V and J ends, which lost 4 bases and 0 bases, there was a span of 8 bases.

This chain connects TRBV15 to TRBJ2-7; 12 bases line up with TRBD2. The CDR3 contains 18 residues. The V gene's germline CDR1 is LNHNV and CDR2 YYDKDF (reference sequence). V gave up 5 bases and J gave up 4 bases; unmatched junction bases: 15. The CDR3 here is CATSSWTSGAPDMYEQYF. CDR3 bases: TGTGCCACCAGCTCATGGACTAGCGGGGCTCCAGACATGTACGAGCAGTACTTC.

The rearrangement links TRBV6-5 to TRBJ1-2; TRBD1 agrees at 7 bases. This CDR3 has 12 residues. Germline CDR1 and CDR2: MNHEY and SVGAGI. V was pared by 5 bases and J by 6 bases, with 3 bases of the junction left unmatched. The DNA for the CDR3 is TGTGCCAGCAGTCGACAGGGAGATGGCTACACCTTC. This codes for CASSRQGDGYTF.

This chain connects TRBV6-5 to TRBJ1-2; 10 bases align to TRBD1. Germline V CDR1 and CDR2: MNHEY, SVGAGI. The V and J ends lost 5 bases and 5 bases, in that order; junction bases with no gene match: 5. This CDR3 has 14 residues. The CDR3 nucleotides are TGTGCCAGCAGTCTGGGACAGGGGTTTTATGGCTACACCTTC. Translating gives CASSLGQGFYGYTF.

V is TRBV6-5 and J is TRBJ2-1; 7 bases are shared with TRBD1. Germline V CDR1 and CDR2: MNHEY, SVGAGI. This CDR3 contains 14 residues. Trimming cost V 7 bases and J 1 base; bases outside gene matches: 4. The CDR3: CASTLTGSYNEQFF. The CDR3 DNA follows: TGTGCCAGCACCCTGACAGGGTCCTACAATGAGCAGTTCTTC.

This chain connects TRBV6-6 to TRBJ2-1, with 7 bases matching TRBD2. J lost 8 bases, V lost 8 bases, and 12 bases had no gene match. The CDR3 has 14 residues. CDR1 is MNHNY, CDR2 SVGAGI, per germline (reference sequence). The CDR3 sequence: CASLAVAPYYEQFF. CDR3 in DNA: TGTGCCAGCCTAGCGGTCGCTCCCTATTATGAGCAGTTCTTC.

This clone was counted a few times. This chain connects TRBV10-3 to TRBJ2-5; 13 nucleotides match TRBD2. The V gene end was trimmed by 0 bases and the J gene end by 4 bases; junction bases not matched to a gene: 8. CDR1 ENHRY and CDR2 SYGVKD come from the germline V gene. The CDR3 spans 18 residues. The DNA of the CDR3 is TGTGCCATCAGTGAGTCGTCACTAGCGGGAGGGCGGGGAGAGACCCAGTACTTC. Translating gives CAISESSLAGGRGETQYF.

This clone has only one observation. The gene calls are TRBV14 and TRBJ1-2; possibly TRBD1 for D (6 bases). V was clipped by 4 bases and J by 8 bases, with 14 bases between them. The V gene's germline CDR1 is SGHDN and CDR2 FVKESK. CDR3 length: 13 amino acids. CDR3 in amino acids: CASSRNYREGYTF. Written as DNA, the CDR3 is TGTGCCAGCAGCCGAAATTACAGGGAGGGCTACACCTTC.

This clone was detected a few times. This chain links TRBV10-3 with TRBJ2-1; TRBD1 or TRBD2 may be the D gene (5 bases each). CDR3 length equals 15 residues. Germline assignment: CDR1 ENHRY and CDR2 SYGVKD. Deletions cut 1 base from V and 1 base from J, with 8 bases between. CDR3 coding DNA: TGTGCCATCAGTGAGTTTGAGGGGTCCTACAATGAGCAGTTCTTC. Translating it yields CAISEFEGSYNEQFF.

This clone has only a few counts. V usage is TRBV27 and J usage is TRBJ1-5, with unresolved D. The V end was cut by 6 bases, the J end by 5 bases, with 8 bases between. The CDR3 contains 12 residues. CDR1 MNHEY and CDR2 SMNVEV come from the germline V gene (reference sequence). CDR3 residues: CASRLGDQPQHF. CDR3 coding DNA: TGTGCCAGCAGGTTAGGAGATCAGCCCCAGCATTTT.

This clone was seen more than once but under ten times. The genes are TRBV3-1 (or the pseudogene TRBV3-2) and TRBJ1-6; no firm D call. Germline V lookup: CDR1 LGHDT, CDR2 YNNKEL (reference sequence). The CDR3 covers 13 residues. V dropped 0 bases and J dropped 7 bases, with 4 bases sitting between them. CDR3 sequence (DNA): TGTGCCAGCAGCCAAGACAAAAATTCACCCCTCCACTTT. Protein sequence: CASSQDKNSPLHF.

This chain uses TRBV5-1 with TRBJ1-2; no clear D gene. Trimming cost V 0 bases and J 2 bases, with 11 bases left between them. CDR3 length: 15 residues. In germline, CDR1 is SGHRS, CDR2 YFSETQ. CDR3 sequence: CASSLGDKDNYGYTF. The CDR3 DNA sequence: TGCGCCAGCAGCTTGGGGGATAAAGACAACTATGGCTACACCTTC. Based on the CDR3 plus reference TRBV5-1 and TRBJ1-2, the full variable domain is KAGVTQTPRYLIKTRGQQVTLSCSPISGHRSVSWYQQTPGQGLQFLFEYFSETQRNKGNFPGRFSGRQFSNSRSEMNVSTLELGDSALYLCASSLGDKDNYGYTFGSGTRLTVV.

The genes are TRBV4-1 and TRBJ2-6, with 9 positions matching TRBD1. Germline V gene sequence: CDR1 MGHRA, CDR2 YSYEKL. V shed 4 bases, J shed 2 bases, and the junction held 6 bases outside the gene matches. This CDR3 has 17 residues. CDR3 nucleotides: TGCGCCAGCAGCCTGAAGGGACAGGGCACTGGGGCCAACGTCCTGACTTTC. The encoded protein is CASSLKGQGTGANVLTF.

The chain carries TRBV20-1 and TRBJ2-1; 7 bases are shared with TRBD2. Germline CDR1 DFQATT, CDR2 SNEGSKA (reference sequence). The CDR3 covers 14 residues. The junction had 7 bases not matched to a gene; V was cut back by 3 bases and J by 5 bases. The CDR3 DNA is TGCAGTGCTAGTCGGGCTAGCGGACACAATGAGCAGTTCTTC. This sequence encodes CSASRASGHNEQFF.

The V gene is TRBV24-1, the J gene TRBJ1-5, with D hard to call. The CDR3 contains 13 residues. Trimming cost V 4 bases and J 9 bases, with 12 bases left between them. Germline V CDR1 and CDR2: KGHDR, SFDVKD. CDR3 coding DNA: TGTGCCACCAGTGACTACGACCAAGCGCCCCAGCATTTT. Its protein product is CATSDYDQAPQHF.

The chain links TRBV19 to TRBJ1-6; TRBD1 might be the D (6 bases). The CDR3 runs 16 residues. V lost 7 bases and J lost 0, with 13 bases in between. CDR1 is LNHDA, CDR2 SQIVND, per germline (reference sequence). For the CDR3, the DNA is TGTGCCAGTACCATCAAACAGGGCTCCTATAATTCACCCCTCCACTTT. This codes for CASTIKQGSYNSPLHF.

The rearrangement links TRBV6-5 to TRBJ1-5, with a tentative D call TRBD1 (6 bases). CDR1 is MNHEY, CDR2 SVGAGI, per germline. V dropped 7 bases and J dropped 8 bases, with 15 bases sitting between them. The CDR3 totals 13 residues. The CDR3 DNA is TGTGCCAGCACCTCCAAAGGGGGGGAGCCCCAGCATTTT. It codes for CASTSKGGEPQHF.